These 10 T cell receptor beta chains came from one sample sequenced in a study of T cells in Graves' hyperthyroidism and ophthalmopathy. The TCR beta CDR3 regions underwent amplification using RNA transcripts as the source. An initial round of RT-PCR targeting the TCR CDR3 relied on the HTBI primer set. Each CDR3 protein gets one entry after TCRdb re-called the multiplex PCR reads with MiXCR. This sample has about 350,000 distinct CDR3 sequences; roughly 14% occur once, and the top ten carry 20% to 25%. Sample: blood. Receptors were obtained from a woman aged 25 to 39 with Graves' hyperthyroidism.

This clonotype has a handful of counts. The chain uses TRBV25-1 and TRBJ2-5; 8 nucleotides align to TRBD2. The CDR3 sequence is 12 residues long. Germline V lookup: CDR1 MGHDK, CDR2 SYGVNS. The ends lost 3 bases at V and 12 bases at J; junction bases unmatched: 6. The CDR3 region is CASSETGTREYF. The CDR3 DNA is TGTGCCAGCAGTGAGACCGGGACTAGGGAGTACTTC.

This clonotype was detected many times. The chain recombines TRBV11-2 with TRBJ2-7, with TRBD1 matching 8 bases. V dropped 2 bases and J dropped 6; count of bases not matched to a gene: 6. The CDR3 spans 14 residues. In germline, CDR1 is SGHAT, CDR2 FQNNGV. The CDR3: CASSLSLDRAEQYF. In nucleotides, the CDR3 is TGTGCCAGCAGCTTATCGCTGGACAGGGCCGAGCAGTACTTC.

The CDR3 bases are TGTGCCAGCAGCGCCCGCCTGACTAGCGGCCGCTCCTACAATGAGCAGTTCTTC. Translated: CASSARLTSGRSYNEQFF. The chain has TRBV9 and TRBJ2-1; 9 bases fit TRBD2. V gave up 3 bases and J gave up 0 bases; unmatched junction bases: 10. Germline-derived CDR1 and CDR2 are SGDLS and YYNGEE. The CDR3 has 18 amino acids.

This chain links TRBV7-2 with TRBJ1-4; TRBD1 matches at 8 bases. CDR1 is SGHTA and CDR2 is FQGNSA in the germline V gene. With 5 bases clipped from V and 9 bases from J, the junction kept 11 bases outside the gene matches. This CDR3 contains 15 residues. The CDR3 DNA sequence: TGTGCCAGCAGCCCTCCCGGGACAGGATTACAAAAACTGTTTTTT. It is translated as CASSPPGTGLQKLFF.

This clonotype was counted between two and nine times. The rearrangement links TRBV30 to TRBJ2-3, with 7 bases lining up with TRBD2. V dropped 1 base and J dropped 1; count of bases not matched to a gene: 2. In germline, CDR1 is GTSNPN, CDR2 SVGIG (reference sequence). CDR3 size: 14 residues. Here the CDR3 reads CAWSALAGTDTQYF. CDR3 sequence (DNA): TGTGCCTGGAGTGCGCTAGCGGGCACAGATACGCAGTATTTT.

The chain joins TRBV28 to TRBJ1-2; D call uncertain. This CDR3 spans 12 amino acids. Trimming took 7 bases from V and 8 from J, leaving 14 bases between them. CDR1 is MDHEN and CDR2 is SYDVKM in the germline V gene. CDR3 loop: CASTRPPRGYTF. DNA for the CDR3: TGTGCCAGCACCAGGCCCCCCCGGGGCTACACCTTC.

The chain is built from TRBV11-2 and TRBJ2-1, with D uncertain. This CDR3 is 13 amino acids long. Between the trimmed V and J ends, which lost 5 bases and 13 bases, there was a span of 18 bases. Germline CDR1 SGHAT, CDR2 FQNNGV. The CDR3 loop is CASSPARMNAQFF. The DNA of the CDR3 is TGTGCCAGCAGCCCTGCGAGAATGAATGCACAGTTCTTC.

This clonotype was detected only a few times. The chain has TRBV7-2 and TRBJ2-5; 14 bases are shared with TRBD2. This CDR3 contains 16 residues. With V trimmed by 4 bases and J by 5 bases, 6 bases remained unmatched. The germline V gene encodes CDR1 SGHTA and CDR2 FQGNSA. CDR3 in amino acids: CASSSRLAGGRETQYF. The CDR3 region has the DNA TGTGCCAGCAGCTCTCGACTAGCGGGAGGGCGGGAGACCCAGTACTTC. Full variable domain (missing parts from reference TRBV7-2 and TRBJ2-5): GAGVSQSPSNKVTEKGKDVELRCDPISGHTALYWYRQSLGQGLEFLIYFQGNSAPDKSGLPSDRFSAERTGGSVSTLTIQRTQQEDSAVYLCASSSRLAGGRETQYFGPGTRLLVL.

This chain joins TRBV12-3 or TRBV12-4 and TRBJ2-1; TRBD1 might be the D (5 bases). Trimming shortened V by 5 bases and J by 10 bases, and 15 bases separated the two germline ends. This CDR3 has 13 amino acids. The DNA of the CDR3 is TGTGCCAGCAGTGCCGCGCCTTGGGGCGAGCAGTTCTTC. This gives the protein CASSAAPWGEQFF.

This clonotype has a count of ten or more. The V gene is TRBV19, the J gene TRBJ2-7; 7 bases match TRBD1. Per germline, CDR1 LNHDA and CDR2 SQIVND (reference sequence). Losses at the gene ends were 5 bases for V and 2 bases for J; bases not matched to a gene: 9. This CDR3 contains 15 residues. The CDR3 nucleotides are TGTGCCAGTAGTCTATCGACAGGGACAACCTACGAGCAGTACTTC. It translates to CASSLSTGTTYEQYF.